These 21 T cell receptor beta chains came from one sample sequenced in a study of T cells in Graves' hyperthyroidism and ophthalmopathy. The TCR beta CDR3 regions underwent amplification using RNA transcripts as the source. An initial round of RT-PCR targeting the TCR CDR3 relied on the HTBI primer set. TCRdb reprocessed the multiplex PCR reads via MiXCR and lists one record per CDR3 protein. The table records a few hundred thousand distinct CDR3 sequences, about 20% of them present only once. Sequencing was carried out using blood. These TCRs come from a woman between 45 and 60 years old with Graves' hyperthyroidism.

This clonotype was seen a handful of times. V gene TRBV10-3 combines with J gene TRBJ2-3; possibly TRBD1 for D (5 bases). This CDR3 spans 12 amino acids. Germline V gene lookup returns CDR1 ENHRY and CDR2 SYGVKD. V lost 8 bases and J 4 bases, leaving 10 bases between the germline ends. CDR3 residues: CAIGRGPDTQYF. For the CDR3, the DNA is TGTGCCATCGGAAGGGGCCCAGATACGCAGTATTTT.

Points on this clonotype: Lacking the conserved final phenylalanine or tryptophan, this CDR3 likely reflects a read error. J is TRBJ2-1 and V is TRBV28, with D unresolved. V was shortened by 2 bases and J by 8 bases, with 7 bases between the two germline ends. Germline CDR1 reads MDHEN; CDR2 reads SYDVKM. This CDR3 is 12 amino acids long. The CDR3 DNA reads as TGTGCCAGCAGTTTAAAGGTATATGAGCAGTTCCTC. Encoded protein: CASSLKVYEQFL.

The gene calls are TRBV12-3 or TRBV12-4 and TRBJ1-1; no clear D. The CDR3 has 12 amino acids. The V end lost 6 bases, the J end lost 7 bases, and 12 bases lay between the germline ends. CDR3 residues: CASSPGRLEAFF. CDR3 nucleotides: TGTGCCAGCAGCCCCGGCAGACTTGAAGCTTTCTTT.

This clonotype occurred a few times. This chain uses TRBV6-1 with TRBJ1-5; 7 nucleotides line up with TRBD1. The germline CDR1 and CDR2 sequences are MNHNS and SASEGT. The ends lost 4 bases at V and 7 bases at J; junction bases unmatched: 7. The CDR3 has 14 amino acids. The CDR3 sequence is CASSGETGSQPQHF. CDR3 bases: TGTGCCAGCAGTGGAGAGACAGGGAGCCAGCCCCAGCATTTT.

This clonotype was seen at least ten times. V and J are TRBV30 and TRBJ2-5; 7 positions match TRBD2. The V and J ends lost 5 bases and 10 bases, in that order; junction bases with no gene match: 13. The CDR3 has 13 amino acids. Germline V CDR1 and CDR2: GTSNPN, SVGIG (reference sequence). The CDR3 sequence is CAWQPGGTRDQYF. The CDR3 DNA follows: TGTGCCTGGCAACCGGGAGGTACAAGAGACCAGTACTTC.

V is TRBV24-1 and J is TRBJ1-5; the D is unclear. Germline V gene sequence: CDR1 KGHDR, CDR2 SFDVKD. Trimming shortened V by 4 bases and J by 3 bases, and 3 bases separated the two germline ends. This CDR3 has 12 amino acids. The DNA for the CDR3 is TGTGCCACCAGTGACTCCAATCAGCCCCAGCATTTT. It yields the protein CATSDSNQPQHF.

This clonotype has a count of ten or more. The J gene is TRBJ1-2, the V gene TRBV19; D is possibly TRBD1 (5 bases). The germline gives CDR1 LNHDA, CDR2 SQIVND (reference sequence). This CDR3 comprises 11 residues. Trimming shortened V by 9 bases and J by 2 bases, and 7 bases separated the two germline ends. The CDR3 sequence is CASGDNYGYTF. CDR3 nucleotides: TGTGCCAGCGGGGACAACTATGGCTACACCTTC. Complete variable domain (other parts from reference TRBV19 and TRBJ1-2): DGGITQSPKYLFRKEGQNVTLSCEQNLNHDAMYWYRQDPGQGLRLIYYSQIVNDFQKGDIAEGYSVSREKKESFPLTVTSAQKNPTAFYLCASGDNYGYTFGSGTRLTVV.

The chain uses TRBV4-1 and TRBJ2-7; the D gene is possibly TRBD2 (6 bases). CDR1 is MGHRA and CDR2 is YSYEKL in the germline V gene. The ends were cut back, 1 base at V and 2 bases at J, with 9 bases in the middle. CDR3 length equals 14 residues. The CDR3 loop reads CASSQGGGTYEQYF. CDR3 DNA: TGCGCCAGCAGCCAAGGTGGGGGGACCTACGAGCAGTACTTC.

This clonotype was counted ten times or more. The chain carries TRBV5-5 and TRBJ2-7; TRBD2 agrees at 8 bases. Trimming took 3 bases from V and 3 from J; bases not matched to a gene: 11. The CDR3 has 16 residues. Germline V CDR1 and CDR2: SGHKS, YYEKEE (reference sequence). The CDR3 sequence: CASSSYFGGANYEQYF. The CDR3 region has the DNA TGTGCCAGCAGCTCCTACTTCGGGGGGGCGAACTACGAGCAGTACTTC.

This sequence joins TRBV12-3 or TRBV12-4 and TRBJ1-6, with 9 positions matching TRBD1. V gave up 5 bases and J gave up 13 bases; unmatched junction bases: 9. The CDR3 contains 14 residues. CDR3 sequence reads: CASSLGQGSAPLHF. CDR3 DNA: TGTGCCAGCAGTCTCGGACAGGGGTCGGCCCCCCTCCACTTT.

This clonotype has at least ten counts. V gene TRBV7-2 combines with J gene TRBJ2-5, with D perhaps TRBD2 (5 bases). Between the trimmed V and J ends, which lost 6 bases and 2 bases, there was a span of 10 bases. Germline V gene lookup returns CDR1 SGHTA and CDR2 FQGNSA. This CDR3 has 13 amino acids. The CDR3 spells CASRRQRQETQYF. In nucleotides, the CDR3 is TGTGCCAGCAGGCGGCAGCGGCAAGAGACCCAGTACTTC.

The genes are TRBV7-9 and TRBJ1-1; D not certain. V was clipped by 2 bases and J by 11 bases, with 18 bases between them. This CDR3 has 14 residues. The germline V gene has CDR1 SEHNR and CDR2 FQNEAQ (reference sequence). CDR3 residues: CASSLLALSGLAFF. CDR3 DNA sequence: TGTGCCAGCAGCTTATTGGCACTATCGGGTTTGGCTTTCTTT.

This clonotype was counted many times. CDR3 sequence reads: CASSWGGTYEQYV. Here the CDR3 DNA reads TGTGCCAGCAGCTGGGGGGGCACGTACGAGCAGTACGTC. This rearrangement joins TRBV11-2 to TRBJ2-7; possibly TRBD2 for D (7 bases). CDR1 is SGHAT, CDR2 FQNNGV, per germline. The CDR3 covers 13 residues. The V and J ends lost 4 bases and 4 bases respectively, with 11 bases between them.

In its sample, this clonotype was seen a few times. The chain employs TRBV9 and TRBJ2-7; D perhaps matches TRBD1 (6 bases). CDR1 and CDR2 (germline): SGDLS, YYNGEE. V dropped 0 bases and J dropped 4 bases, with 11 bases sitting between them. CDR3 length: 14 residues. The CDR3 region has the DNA TGTGCCAGCAGCGTAGCTTGGGGGCAGTACGAGCAGTACTTC. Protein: CASSVAWGQYEQYF.

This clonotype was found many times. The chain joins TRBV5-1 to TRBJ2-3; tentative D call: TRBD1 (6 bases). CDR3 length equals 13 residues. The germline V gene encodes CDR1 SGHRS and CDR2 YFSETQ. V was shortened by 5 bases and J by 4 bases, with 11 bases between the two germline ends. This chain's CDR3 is CASSPQGADTQYF. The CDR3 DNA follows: TGCGCCAGCAGTCCACAGGGAGCAGATACGCAGTATTTT.

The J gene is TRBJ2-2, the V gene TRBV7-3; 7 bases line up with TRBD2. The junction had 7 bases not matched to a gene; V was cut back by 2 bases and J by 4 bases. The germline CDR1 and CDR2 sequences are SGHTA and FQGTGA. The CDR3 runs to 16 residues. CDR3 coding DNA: TGTGCCAGCAGCTTACGACTGGCGGGAGCCACCGGGGAGCTGTTTTTT. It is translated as CASSLRLAGATGELFF. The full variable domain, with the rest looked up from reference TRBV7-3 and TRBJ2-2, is GAGVSQTPSNKVTEKGKYVELRCDPISGHTALYWYRQSLGQGPEFLIYFQGTGAADDSGLPNDRFFAVRPEGSVSTLKIQRTERGDSAVYLCASSLRLAGATGELFFGEGSRLTVL.

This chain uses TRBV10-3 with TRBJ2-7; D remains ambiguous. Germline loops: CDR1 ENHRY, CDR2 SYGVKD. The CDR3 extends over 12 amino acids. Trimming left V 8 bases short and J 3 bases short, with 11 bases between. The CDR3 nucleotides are TGTGCCATCGCGGCCGAAGGCTACGAGCAGTACTTC. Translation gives CAIAAEGYEQYF.

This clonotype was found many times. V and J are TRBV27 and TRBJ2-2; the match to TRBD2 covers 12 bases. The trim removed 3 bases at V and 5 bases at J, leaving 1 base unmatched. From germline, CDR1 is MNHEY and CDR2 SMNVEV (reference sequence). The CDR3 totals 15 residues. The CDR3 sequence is CASSFTSGGTGELFF. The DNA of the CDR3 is TGTGCCAGCAGTTTTACTAGCGGGGGGACCGGGGAGCTGTTTTTT.

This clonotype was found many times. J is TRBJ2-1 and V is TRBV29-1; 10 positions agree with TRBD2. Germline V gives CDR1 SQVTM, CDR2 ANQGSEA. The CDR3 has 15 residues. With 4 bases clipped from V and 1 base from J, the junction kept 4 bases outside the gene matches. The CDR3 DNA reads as TGCAGCGTTGTGTCTAGCGGGAGTTCCTACAATGAGCAGTTCTTC. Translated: CSVVSSGSSYNEQFF.

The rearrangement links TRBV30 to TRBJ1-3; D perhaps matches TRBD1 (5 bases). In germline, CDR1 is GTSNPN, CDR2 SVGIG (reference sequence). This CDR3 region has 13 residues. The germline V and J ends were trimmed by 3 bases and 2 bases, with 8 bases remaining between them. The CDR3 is CAWSGGTGNTIYF. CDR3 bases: TGTGCCTGGAGCGGGGGGACTGGAAACACCATATATTTT.

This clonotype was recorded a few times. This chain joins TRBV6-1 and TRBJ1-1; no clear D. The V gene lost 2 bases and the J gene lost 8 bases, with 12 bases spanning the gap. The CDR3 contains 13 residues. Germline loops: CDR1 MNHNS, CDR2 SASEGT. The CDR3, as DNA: TGTGCCAGCAGTGAAACCGTCCCCTTGGAAGCTTTCTTT. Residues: CASSETVPLEAFF.